The sequence of this T cell receptor beta chain was determined in a study of identical twins. Overall study findings and caveats: Cross-sectional statistical analysis was relied on for the conclusions, without the same donors being followed. In cord blood, abundant beta clonotypes had fewer insertions; memory showed no trend.

The V end lost 4 bases, the J end lost 2 bases, and 15 bases lay between the germline ends. This CDR3 comprises 15 residues. Germline values: CDR1 SGHDT, CDR2 YYEEEE. The sample holds a few counts of this clonotype. Its cognate antigen is unknown. One entry per CDR3 protein results from TCRdb running MiXCR on the 5' RACE reads. The sample lists approximately 700,000 distinct CDR3 sequences, around a sixth occurring once. The data also belong to a second study, concerning T cells expressing NK-cell markers. That study reports: In about 6 donors, dominant CD3+CD56+NKG2C+ clonotypes ranked among the top 10 CD8+ clonotypes.

The sample comprised PBMCs. The source is a woman younger than 35 in good health. This chain connects TRBV5-6 to TRBJ1-2, with D unresolved. DNA of the CDR3: TGTGCCAGCAGCCCCGTCCCGGACGGGAACTATGGCTACACCTTC. Translation gives CASSPVPDGNYGYTF.